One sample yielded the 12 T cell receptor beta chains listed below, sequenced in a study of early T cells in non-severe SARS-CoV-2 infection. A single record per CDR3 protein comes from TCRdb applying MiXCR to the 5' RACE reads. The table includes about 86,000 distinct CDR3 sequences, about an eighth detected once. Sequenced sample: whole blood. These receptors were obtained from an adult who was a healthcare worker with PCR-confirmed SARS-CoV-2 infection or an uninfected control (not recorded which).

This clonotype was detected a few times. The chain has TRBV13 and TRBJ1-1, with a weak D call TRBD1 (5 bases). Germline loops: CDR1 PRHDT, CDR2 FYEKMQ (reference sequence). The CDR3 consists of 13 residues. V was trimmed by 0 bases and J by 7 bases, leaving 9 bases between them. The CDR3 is CASSLGGTLEAFF. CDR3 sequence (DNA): TGTGCCAGCAGCTTAGGGGGGACGCTTGAAGCTTTCTTT.

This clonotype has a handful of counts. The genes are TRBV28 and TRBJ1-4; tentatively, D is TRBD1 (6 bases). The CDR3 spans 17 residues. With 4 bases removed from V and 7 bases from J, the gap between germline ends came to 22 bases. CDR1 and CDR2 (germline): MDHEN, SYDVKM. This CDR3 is CASSSPFRELGGEKLFF. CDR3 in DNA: TGTGCCAGCAGTTCCCCCTTCCGGGAATTAGGGGGTGAAAAACTGTTTTTT.

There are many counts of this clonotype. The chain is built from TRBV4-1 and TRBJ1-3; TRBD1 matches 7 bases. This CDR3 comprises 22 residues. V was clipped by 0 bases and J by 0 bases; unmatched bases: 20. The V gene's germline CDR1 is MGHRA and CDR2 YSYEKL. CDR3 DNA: TGCGCCAGCAGCCAAGAAGATAGGAGGGGGCTCTCTCTCTCTCTCTCTGGAAACACCATATATTTT. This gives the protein CASSQEDRRGLSLSLSGNTIYF.

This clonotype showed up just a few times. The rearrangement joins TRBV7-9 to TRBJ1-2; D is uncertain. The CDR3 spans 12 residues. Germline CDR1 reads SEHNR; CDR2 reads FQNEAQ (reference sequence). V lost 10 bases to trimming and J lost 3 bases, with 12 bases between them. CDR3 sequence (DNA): TGTGCCATCGGCGACATGTACTATGGCTACACCTTC. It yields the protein CAIGDMYYGYTF.

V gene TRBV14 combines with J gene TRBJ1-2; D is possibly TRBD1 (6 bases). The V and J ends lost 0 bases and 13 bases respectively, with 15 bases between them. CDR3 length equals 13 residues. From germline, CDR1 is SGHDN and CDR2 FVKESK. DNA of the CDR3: TGTGCCAGCAGCCAAGACACCTACAGGGTATTCACCTTC. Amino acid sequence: CASSQDTYRVFTF.

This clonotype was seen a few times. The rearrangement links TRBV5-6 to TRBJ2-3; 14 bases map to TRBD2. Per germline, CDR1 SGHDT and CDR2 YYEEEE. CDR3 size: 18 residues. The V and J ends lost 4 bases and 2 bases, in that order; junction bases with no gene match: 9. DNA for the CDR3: TGTGCCAGCAGCCACGCCGGGACTAGCGGGAGAGTCACAGATACGCAGTATTTT. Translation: CASSHAGTSGRVTDTQYF.

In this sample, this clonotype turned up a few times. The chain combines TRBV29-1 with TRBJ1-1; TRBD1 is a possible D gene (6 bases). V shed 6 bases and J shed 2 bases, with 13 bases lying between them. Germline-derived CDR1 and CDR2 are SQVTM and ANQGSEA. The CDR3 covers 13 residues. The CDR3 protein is CSVPFRGNTEAFF. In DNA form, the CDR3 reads TGCAGCGTCCCCTTCAGGGGAAACACTGAAGCTTTCTTT.

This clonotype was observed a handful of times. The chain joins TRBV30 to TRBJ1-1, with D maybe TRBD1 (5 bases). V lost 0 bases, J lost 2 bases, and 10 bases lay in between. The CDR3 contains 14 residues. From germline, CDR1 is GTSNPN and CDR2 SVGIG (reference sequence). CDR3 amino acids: CAWSVGTENTEAFF. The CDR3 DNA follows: TGTGCCTGGAGTGTAGGGACCGAAAACACTGAAGCTTTCTTT.

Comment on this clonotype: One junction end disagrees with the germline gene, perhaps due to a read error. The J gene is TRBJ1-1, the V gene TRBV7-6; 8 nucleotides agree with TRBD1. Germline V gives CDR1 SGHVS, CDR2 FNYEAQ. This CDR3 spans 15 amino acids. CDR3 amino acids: CANSVQQGANTEAFF. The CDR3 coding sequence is TGTGCCAACAGCGTGCAGCAGGGGGCCAACACTGAAGCTTTCTTT.

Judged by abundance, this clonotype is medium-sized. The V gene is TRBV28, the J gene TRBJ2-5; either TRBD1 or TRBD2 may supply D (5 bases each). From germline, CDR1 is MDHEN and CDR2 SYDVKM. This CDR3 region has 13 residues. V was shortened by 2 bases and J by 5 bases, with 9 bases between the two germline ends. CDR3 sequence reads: CASSLGGSETQYF. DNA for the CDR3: TGTGCCAGCAGTTTAGGGGGTTCGGAGACCCAGTACTTC.

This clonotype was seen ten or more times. The CDR3 DNA is TGTGCCAGCAGCTCGCGGGCGGGATTGCCGGGGGATACGCAGTATTTT. Translated, it gives CASSSRAGLPGDTQYF. The V and J genes are TRBV7-9 and TRBJ2-3; D is perhaps TRBD2 (6 bases). Germline V gives CDR1 SEHNR, CDR2 FQNEAQ (reference sequence). The length of the CDR3 is 16 residues. The V gene lost 4 bases and the J gene lost 6 bases, with 20 bases spanning the gap.

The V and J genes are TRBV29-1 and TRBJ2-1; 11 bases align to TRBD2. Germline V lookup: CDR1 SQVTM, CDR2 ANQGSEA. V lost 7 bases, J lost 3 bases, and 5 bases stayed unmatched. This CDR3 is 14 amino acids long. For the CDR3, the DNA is TGCAGCGGTTGGGGACTAGCGGACTACAATGAGCAGTTCTTC. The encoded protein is CSGWGLADYNEQFF.